This TCR beta chain comes out of a study of T cell repertoires in cytomegalovirus infection. Across the study: The public TCR beta signatures pointed to both CMV infection and matching HLA type. Study-level results: The study found HLA-C-restricted CMV-specific TCR beta clonotypes dominating the ex vivo response.

The trim removed 2 bases at V and 4 bases at J, leaving 5 bases unmatched. Germline V gene lookup returns CDR1 SNHLY and CDR2 FYNNEI. This CDR3 comprises 15 residues. TCRdb recomputed calls from the reads with MiXCR, one row per CDR3 protein. The sample has 150,000 to 160,000 distinct CDR3 sequences, around 22% seen once; the top ten hold approximately 11%. This clonotype was detected once. What it binds is not known. Sequences were obtained from PBMCs. This TCR derives from a human donor in good health (CMV status not recorded). Some clones in this sample may be carry-over from other donors' samples. The J gene is TRBJ2-7, the V gene TRBV2; 10 bases match TRBD2. CDR3 residues: CASSELLAGRYEQYF. CDR3 nucleotides: TGTGCCAGCAGTGAACTACTAGCGGGAAGGTACGAGCAGTACTTC.